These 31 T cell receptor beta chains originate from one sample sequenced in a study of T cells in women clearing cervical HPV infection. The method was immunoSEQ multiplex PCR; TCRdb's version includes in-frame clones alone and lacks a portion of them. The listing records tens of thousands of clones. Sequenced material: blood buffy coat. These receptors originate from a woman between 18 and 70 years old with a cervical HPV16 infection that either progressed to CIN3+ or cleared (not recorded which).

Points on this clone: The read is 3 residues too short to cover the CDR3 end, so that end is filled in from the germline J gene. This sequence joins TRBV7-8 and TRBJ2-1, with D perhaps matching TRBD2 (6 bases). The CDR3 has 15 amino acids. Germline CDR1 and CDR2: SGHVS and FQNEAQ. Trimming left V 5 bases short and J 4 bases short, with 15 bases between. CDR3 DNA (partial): TGTGCCAGCAGCGCGCGGGGCCCCCCTTACAATGAG. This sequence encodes CASSARGPPYNE. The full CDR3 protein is CASSARGPPYNEQFF.

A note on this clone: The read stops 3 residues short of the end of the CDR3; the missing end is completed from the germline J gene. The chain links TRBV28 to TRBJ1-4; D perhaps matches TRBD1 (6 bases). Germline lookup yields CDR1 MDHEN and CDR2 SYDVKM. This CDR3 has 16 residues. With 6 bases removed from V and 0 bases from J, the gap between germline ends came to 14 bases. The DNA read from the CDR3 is TGTGCCAGCAGCTATACACAGGGAACAACTAATGAAAAA. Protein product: CASSYTQGTTNEK. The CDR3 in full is CASSYTQGTTNEKLFF.

The CDR3 spells CASSPGTSGTDTQYF. Incomplete CDR3 DNA: TGTGCCAGCAGTCCAGGGACTAGCGGGACAGATACG. The V and J genes are TRBV12-3 or TRBV12-4 and TRBJ2-3, with 12 bases lining up with TRBD2. From the germline J gene comes the end of the CDR3, since the read stops 3 residues before it. The J segment lost 3 bases and the V segment lost 5 bases, leaving 3 bases of the junction unmatched. The CDR3 extends over 15 amino acids.

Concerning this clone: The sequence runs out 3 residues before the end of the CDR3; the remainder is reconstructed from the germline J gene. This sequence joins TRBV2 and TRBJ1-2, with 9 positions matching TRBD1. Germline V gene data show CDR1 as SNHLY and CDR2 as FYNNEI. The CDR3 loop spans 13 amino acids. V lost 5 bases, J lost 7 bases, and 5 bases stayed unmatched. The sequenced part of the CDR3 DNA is TGTGCCAGCAGTAAGGACAGGGGTATTGGC. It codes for CASSKDRGIG. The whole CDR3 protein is CASSKDRGIGYTF.

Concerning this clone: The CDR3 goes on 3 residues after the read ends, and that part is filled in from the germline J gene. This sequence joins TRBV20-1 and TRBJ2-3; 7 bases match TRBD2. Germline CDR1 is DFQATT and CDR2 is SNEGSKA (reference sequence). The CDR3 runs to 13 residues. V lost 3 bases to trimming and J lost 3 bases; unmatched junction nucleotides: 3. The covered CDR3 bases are TGCAGTGCTAGGAGAGCGGGGACAGATACG. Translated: CSARRAGTDT. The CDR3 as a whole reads CSARRAGTDTQYF.

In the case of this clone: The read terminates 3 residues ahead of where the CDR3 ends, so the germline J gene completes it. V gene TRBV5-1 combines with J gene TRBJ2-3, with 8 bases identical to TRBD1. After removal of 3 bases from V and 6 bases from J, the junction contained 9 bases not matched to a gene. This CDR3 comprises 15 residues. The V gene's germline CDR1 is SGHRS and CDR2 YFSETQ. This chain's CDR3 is CASSSGTGLVDTQYF. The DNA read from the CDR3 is TGCGCCAGCAGCTCCGGGACAGGCTTGGTCGATACG.

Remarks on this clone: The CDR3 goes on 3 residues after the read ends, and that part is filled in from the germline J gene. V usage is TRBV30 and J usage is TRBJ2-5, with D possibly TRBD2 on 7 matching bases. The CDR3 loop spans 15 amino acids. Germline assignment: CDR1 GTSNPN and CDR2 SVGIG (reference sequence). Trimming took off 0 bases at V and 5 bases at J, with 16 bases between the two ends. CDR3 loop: CAWSVSGGARETQYF. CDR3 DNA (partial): TGTGCCTGGAGTGTTTCGGGGGGCGCCCGGGAGACC.

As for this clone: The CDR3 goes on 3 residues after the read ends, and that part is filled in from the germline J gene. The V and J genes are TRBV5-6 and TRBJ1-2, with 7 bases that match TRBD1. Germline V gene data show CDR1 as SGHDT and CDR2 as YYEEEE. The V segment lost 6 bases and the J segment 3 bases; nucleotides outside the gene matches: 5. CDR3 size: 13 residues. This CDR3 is CASNLQGYYGYTF. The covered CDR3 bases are TGTGCCAGCAACTTACAGGGGTACTATGGC.

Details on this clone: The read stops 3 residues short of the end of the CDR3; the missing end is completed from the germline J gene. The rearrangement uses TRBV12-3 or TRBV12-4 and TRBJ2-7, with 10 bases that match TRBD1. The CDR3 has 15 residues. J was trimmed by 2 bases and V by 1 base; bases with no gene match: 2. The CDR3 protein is CASSLGTGGTYEQYF. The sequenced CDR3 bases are TGTGCCAGCAGTTTAGGGACAGGGGGAACCTACGAG.

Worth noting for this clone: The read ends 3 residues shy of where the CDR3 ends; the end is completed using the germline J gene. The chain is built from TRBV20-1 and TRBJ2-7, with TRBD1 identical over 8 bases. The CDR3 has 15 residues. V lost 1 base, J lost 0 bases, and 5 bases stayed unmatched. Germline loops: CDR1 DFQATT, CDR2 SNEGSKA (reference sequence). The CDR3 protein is CSARATGGTSYEQYF. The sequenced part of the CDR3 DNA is TGCAGTGCTAGAGCTACAGGGGGGACCTCCTACGAG.

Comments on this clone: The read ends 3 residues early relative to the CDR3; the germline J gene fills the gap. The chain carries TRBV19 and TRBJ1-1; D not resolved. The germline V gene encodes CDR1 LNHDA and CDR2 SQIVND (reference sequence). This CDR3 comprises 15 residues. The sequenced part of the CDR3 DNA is TGTGCCAGTAGTATCCCAGCGGCAGGCCGGGGAGAA. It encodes CASSIPAAGRGE. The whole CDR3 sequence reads CASSIPAAGRGEAFF. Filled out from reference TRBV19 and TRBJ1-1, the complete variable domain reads DGGITQSPKYLFRKEGQNVTLSCEQNLNHDAMYWYRQDPGQGLRLIYYSQIVNDFQKGDIAEGYSVSREKKESFPLTVTSAQKNPTAFYLCASSIPAAGRGEAFFGQGTRLTVV.

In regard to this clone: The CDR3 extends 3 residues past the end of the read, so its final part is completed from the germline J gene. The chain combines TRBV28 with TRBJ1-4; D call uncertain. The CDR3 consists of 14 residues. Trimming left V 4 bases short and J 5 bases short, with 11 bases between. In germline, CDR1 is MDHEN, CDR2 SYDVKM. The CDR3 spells CASSSNLMNEKLFF. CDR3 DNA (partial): TGTGCCAGCAGTTCCAACTTGATGAATGAAAAA.

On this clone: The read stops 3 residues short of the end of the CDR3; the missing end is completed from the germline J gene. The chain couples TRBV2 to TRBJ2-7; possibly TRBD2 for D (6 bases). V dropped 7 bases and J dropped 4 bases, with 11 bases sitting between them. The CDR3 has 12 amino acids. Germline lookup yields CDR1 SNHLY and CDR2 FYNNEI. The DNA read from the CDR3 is TGTGCCAGCATGGGACTTTTATACGAG. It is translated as CASMGLLYE. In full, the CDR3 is CASMGLLYEQYF.

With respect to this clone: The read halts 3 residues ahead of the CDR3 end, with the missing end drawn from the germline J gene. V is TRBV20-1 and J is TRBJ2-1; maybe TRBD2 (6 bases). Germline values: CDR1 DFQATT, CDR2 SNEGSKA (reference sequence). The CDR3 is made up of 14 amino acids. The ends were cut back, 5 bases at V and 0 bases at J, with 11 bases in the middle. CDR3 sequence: CSALGGSSYNEQFF. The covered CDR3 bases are TGCAGTGCTCTCGGGGGTAGCTCCTACAATGAG.

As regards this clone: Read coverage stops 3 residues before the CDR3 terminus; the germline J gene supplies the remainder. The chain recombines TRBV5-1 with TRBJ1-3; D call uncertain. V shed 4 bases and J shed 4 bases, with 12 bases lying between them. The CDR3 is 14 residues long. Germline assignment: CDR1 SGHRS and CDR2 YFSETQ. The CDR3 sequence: CASSVRGAGNTIYF. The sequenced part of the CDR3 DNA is TGCGCCAGCAGCGTACGGGGAGCCGGAAACACC. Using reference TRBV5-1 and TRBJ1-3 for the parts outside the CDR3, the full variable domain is KAGVTQTPRYLIKTRGQQVTLSCSPISGHRSVSWYQQTPGQGLQFLFEYFSETQRNKGNFPGRFSGRQFSNSRSEMNVSTLELGDSALYLCASSVRGAGNTIYFGEGSWLTVV.

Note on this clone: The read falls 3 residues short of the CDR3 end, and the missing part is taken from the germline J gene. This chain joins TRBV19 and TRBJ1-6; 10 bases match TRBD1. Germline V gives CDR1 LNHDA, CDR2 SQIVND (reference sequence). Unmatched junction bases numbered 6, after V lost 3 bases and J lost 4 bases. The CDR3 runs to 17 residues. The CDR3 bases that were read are TGTGCCAGTAGTATCTCCGGGACAGGGGCGTATAATTCACCC. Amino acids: CASSISGTGAYNSP. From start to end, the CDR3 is CASSISGTGAYNSPLHF. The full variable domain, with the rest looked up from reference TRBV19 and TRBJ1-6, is DGGITQSPKYLFRKEGQNVTLSCEQNLNHDAMYWYRQDPGQGLRLIYYSQIVNDFQKGDIAEGYSVSREKKESFPLTVTSAQKNPTAFYLCASSISGTGAYNSPLHFGNGTRLTVT.

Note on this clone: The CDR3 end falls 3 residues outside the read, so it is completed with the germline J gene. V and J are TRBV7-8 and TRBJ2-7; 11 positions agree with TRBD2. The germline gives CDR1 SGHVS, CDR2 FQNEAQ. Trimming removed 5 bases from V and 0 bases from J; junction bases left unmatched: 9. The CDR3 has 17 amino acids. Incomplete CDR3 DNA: TGTGCCAGCAGCACTACCTCGGGACTAGCGGACTCCTACGAG. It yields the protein CASSTTSGLADSYE. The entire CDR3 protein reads CASSTTSGLADSYEQYF.

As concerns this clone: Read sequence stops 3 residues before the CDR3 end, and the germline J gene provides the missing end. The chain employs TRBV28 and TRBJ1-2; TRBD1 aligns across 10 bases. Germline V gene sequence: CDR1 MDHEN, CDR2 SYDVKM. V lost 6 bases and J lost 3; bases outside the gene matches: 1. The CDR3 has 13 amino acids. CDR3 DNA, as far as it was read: TGTGCCAGCAGGACAGGGGGCTACTATGGC. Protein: CASRTGGYYG. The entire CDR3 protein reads CASRTGGYYGYTF.

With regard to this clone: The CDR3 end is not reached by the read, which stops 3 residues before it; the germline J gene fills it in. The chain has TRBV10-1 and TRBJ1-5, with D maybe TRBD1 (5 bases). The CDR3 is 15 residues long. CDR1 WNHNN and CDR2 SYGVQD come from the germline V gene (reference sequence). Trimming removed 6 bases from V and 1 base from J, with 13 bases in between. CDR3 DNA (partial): TGCGCCAGCAGGGGGGGGTGGGTAAGCAATCAGCCC. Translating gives CASRGGWVSNQP. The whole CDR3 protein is CASRGGWVSNQPQHF.

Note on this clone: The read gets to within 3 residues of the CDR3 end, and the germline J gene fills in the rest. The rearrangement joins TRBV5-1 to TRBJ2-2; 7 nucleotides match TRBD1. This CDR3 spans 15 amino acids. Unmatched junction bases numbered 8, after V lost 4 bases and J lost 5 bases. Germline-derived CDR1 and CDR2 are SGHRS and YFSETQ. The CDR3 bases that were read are TGCGCCAGCAGCCGGGAAAGGGGGCAAACCGGGGAG. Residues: CASSRERGQTGE. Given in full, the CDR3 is CASSRERGQTGELFF.

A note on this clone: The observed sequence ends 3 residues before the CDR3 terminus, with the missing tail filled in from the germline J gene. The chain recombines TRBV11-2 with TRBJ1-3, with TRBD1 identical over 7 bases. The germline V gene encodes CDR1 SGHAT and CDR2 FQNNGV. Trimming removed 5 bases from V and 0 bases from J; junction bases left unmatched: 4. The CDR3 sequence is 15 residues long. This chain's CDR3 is CASSPQGGSGNTIYF. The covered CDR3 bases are TGTGCCAGCAGCCCCCAGGGGGGCTCTGGAAACACC.

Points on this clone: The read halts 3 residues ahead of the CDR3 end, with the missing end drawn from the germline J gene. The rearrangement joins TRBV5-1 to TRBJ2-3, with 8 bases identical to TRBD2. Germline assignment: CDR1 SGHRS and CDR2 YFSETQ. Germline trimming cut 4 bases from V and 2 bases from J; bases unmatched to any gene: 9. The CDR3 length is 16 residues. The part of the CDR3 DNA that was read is TGCGCCAGCAGCCCCGCGGGGGGAGGTTTCACAGATACG. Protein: CASSPAGGGFTDT. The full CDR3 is CASSPAGGGFTDTQYF.

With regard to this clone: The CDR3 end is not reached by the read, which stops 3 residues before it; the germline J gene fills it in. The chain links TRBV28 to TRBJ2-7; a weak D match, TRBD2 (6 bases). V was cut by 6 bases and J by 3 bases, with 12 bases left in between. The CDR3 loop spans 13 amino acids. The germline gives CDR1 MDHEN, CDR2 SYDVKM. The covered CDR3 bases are TGTGCCAGCAGCCCAGCGGGCGTCTACGAG. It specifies CASSPAGVYE. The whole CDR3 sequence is CASSPAGVYEQYF.

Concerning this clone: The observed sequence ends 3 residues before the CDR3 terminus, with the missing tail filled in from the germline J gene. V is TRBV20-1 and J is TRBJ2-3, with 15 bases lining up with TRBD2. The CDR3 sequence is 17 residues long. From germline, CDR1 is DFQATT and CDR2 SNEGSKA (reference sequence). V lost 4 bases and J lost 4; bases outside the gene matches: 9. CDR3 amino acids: CSATRTSGRASSDTQYF. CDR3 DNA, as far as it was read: TGCAGTGCTACAAGGACTAGCGGGAGGGCAAGCTCAGATACG.

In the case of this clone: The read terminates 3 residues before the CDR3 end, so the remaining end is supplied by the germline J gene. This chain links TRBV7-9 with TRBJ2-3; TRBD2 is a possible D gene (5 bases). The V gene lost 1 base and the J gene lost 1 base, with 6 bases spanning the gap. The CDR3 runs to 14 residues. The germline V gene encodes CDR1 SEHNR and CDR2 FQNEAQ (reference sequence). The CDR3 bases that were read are TGTGCCAGCAGCTTAGAAGCGGGCACAGATACG. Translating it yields CASSLEAGTDT. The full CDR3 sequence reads CASSLEAGTDTQYF. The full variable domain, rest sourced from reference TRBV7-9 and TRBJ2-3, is DTGVSQNPRHKITKRGQNVTFRCDPISEHNRLYWYRQTLGQGPEFLTYFQNEAQLEKSRLLSDRFSAERPKGSFSTLEIQRTEQGDSAMYLCASSLEAGTDTQYFGPGTRLTVL.

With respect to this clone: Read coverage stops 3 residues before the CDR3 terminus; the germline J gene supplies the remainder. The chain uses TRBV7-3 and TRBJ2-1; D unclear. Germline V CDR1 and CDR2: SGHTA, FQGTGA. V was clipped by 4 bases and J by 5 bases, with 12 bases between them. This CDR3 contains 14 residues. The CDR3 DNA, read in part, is TGTGCCAGCAGCTCTTCGGCGCAGGACAATGAG. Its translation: CASSSSAQDNE. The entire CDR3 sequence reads CASSSSAQDNEQFF.

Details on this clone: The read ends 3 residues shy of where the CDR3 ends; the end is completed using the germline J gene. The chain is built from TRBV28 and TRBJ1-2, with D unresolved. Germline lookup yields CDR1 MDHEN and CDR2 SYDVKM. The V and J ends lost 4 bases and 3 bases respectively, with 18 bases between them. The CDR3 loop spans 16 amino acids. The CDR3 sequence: CASSSSAQALDYGYTF. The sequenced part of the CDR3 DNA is TGTGCCAGCAGTTCCTCCGCCCAGGCGCTGGACTATGGC.

CDR3 region: CASSLNRQHTQYF. The part of the CDR3 DNA that was read is TGTGCCAGCAGTTTAAATAGACAGCATACG. The chain couples TRBV6-2 or TRBV6-3 to TRBJ2-3; a possible D gene is TRBD1 (5 bases). The CDR3 end lies 3 residues beyond the end of the read and is filled in from the germline J gene. The ends were cut back, 4 bases at V and 7 bases at J, with 12 bases in the middle. Germline CDR1 reads MNHEY; CDR2 reads SVGEGT. The CDR3 consists of 13 residues.

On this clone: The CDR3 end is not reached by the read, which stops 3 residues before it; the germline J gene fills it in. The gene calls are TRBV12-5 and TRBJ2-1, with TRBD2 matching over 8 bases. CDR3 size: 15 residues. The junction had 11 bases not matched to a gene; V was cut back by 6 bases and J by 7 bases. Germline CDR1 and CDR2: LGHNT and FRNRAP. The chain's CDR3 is CASGPPGLGGNEQFF. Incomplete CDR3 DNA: TGTGCTAGTGGCCCACCGGGACTAGGGGGGAATGAG.

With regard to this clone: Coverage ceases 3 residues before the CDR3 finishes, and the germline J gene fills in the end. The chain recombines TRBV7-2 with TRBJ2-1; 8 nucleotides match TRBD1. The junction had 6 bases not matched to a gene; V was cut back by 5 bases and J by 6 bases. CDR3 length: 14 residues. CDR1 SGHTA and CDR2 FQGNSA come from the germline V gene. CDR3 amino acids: CASSPGQVGNEQFF. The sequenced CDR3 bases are TGTGCCAGCAGCCCGGGACAGGTTGGCAATGAG.

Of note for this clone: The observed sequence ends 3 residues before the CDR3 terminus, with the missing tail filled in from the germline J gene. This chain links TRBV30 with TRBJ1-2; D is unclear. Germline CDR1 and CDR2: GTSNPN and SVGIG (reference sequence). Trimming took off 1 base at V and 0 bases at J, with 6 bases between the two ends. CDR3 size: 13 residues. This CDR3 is CAWSGSANYGYTF. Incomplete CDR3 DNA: TGTGCCTGGAGTGGGTCAGCTAACTATGGC.